This T cell receptor beta chain appears in the sequencing data of a study of cytomegalovirus exposure and HLA in healthy donors. Use of 60 Vbeta and 13 Jbeta primers characterized the PCR. Libraries were prepared by immunoSEQ multiplex PCR; TCRdb keeps only in-frame clonotypes and omits some of them. The sample consists of some 140,000 clones, roughly 80% of them appearing once. Regarding this clone: Its specificity is unknown.

The CDR3 contains 14 residues. Germline CDR1 and CDR2: SNHLY and FYNNEI. After removal of 4 bases from V and 3 bases from J, the junction contained 3 bases not matched to a gene. General observations from the study: Another analysis was done later, and it associated fewer than 20,000 TCR beta sequences with HLA alleles at 0.05 false discovery rate. Within a later analysis, the majority of CMV-associated TCR beta chains appeared HLA-restricted. The investigators catalogued 150 or so TCR beta chains as cytomegalovirus-associated.

This sequence joins TRBV2 and TRBJ1-2; 9 nucleotides agree with TRBD1. The TCR originated in a man aged 25 to 45 in good health and CMV-seronegative. The specimen sequenced was PBMCs. This CDR3 is CASSGQGGDYGYTF. Written as DNA, the CDR3 is TGTGCCAGCAGTGGACAGGGGGGGGACTATGGCTACACCTTC.